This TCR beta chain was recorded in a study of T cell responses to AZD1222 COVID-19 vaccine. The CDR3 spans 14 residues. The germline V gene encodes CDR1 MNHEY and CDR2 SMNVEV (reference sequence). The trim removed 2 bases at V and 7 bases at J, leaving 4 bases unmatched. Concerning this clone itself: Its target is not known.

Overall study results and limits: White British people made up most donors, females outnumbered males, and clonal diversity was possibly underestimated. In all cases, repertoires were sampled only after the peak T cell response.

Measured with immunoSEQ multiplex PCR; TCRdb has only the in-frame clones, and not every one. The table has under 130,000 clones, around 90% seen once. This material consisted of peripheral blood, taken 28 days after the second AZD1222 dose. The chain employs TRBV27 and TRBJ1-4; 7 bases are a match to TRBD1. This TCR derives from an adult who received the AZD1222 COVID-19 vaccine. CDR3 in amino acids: CASSLRQGVEKLFF. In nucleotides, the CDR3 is TGTGCCAGCAGTTTACGACAGGGTGTTGAAAAACTGTTTTTT.